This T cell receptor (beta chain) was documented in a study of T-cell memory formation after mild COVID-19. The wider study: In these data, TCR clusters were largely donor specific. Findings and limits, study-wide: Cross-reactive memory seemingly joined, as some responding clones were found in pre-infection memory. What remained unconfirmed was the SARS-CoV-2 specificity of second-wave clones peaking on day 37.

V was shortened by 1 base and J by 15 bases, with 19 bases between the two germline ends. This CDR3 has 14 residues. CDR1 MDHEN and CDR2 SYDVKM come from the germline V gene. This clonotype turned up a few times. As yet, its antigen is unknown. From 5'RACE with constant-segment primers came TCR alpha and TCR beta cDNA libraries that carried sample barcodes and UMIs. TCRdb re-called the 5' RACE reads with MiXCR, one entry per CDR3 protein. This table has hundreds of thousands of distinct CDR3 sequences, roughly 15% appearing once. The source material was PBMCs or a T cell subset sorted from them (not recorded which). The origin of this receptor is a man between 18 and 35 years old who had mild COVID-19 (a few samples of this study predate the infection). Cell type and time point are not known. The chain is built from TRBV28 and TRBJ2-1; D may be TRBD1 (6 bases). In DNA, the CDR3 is TGTGCCAGCAGTTTATTCCAACAGGGCCGATGGCGGTTCTTC. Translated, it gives CASSLFQQGRWRFF.